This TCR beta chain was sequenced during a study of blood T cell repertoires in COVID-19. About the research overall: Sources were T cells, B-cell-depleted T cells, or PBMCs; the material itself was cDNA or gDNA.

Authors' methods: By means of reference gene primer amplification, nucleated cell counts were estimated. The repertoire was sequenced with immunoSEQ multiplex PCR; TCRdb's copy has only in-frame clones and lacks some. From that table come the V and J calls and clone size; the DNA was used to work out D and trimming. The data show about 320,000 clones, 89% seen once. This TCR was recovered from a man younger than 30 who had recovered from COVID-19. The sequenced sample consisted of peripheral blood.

The CDR3 nucleotides read TGTGCCAGCAGTGACTGGGGCAGGTGGTCGGGGAACACTGAAGCTTTCTTT. As protein: CASSDWGRWSGNTEAFF. The V and J genes are TRBV2 and TRBJ1-1; tentative D call: TRBD1 (5 bases). Trimming removed 3 bases at V and 1 base at J, with 18 bases between. This CDR3 is 17 amino acids long. Germline CDR1 and CDR2: SNHLY and FYNNEI.